What follows are 2 T cell receptor beta chains derived from one specimen sequenced in a study of cytomegalovirus exposure and HLA in healthy donors. Primers: 60 Vbeta forward and 13 Jbeta reverse. Repertoires were generated with immunoSEQ multiplex PCR, while TCRdb's copy carries only in-frame clones and drops some. The table lists around 91,000 clones, 78% of them singletons. Specimen: PBMCs. Every receptor here comes from a male donor in good health and CMV-seropositive.

This clone was observed a few times. The chain employs TRBV6-5 and TRBJ1-1; 8 bases fit TRBD1. J lost 6 bases, V lost 7 bases, and 7 bases had no gene match. This CDR3 comprises 13 residues. Germline V gene lookup returns CDR1 MNHEY and CDR2 SVGAGI. CDR3 in amino acids: CASTDRGKAEAFF. CDR3 nucleotides: TGTGCCAGCACTGACAGGGGAAAGGCTGAAGCTTTCTTT.

This sequence joins TRBV7-2 and TRBJ1-3, with D tentatively TRBD1 (5 bases). The CDR3 covers 14 residues. Germline V gene sequence: CDR1 SGHTA, CDR2 FQGNSA. Trimming shortened V by 5 bases and J by 0 bases, and 8 bases separated the two germline ends. In DNA, the CDR3 is TGTGCCAGCAGCCCACAGGTCTCTGGAAACACCATATATTTT. Translating gives CASSPQVSGNTIYF.